Sequencing of this TCR beta chain was carried out in a study of blood T cells in healthy people across ages. Whole-study findings and limits: Diversity of TCR beta correlated strongly with naive T cell percentage. Observed TCR beta diversity per million T cells went down as age went up. This fall followed a roughly linear course with age.

Notes on this clonotype: What it binds is unknown.

Through a sample-barcoded 5' primer and a J-beta primer mix, a second PCR was run for roughly 7 to 11 cycles. MiXCR, applied by TCRdb to the 5' RACE reads, yields one record per CDR3 protein. Among 540,000 or so distinct CDR3 sequences listed, roughly 48% were seen once. V was clipped by 1 base and J by 8 bases, with 14 bases between them. The germline V gene has CDR1 DFQATT and CDR2 SNEGSKA (reference sequence). The CDR3 totals 13 residues. Isolation per sample recovered at least 7 million PBMCs. The TCR comes from a man aged 80 or over in good health. The source material was blood. J is TRBJ1-2 and V is TRBV20-1; tentative D call: TRBD1 (6 bases). The CDR3 protein is CSARGARGGGYTF. The CDR3 coding sequence is TGCAGTGCTAGAGGAGCCCGTGGGGGCGGCTACACCTTC.